The 14 T cell receptor beta chains below all came from one sample that was sequenced in a study of blood T cell repertoires in COVID-19. The repertoire was sequenced with immunoSEQ multiplex PCR; TCRdb's copy has only in-frame clones and lacks some. The sample contains 150,000 to 200,000 clones, 89% of which appear only once. Sequencing input: peripheral blood. These receptors were collected from a man aged 18 to 30 who had recovered from COVID-19.

V usage is TRBV6-5 and J usage is TRBJ2-1; 9 bases map to TRBD1. V dropped 4 bases and J dropped 4; count of bases not matched to a gene: 2. Germline CDR1 and CDR2: MNHEY and SVGAGI. The CDR3 consists of 14 residues. CDR3 sequence (DNA): TGTGCCAGCAGTTCGGGACAGGGATACAATGAGCAGTTCTTC. It codes for CASSSGQGYNEQFF.

Regarding this clone: The identical CDR3 is also encoded by other nucleotide sequences in the sample. The chain couples TRBV19 to TRBJ1-5; TRBD1 matches at 10 bases. Germline-derived CDR1 and CDR2 are LNHDA and SQIVND (reference sequence). After removal of 6 bases from V and 4 bases from J, the junction contained 3 bases not matched to a gene. The length of the CDR3 is 14 residues. The CDR3 spells CASSRGQGNQPQHF. For the CDR3, the DNA is TGTGCCAGTAGCCGGGGACAGGGGAATCAGCCCCAGCATTTT.

V is TRBV5-6 and J is TRBJ2-5; maybe TRBD2 (5 bases). Trimming pared 3 bases from V and 5 bases from J, leaving 11 bases between. The CDR3 spans 13 residues. The germline gives CDR1 SGHDT, CDR2 YYEEEE. The CDR3 reads CASSSLGAETQYF. CDR3 coding DNA: TGTGCCAGCAGCTCACTAGGAGCGGAGACCCAGTACTTC.

V gene TRBV5-5 combines with J gene TRBJ1-2, with D unclear. The CDR3 is 13 amino acids. Germline-derived CDR1 and CDR2 are SGHKS and YYEKEE (reference sequence). V lost 4 bases and J 8 bases, leaving 15 bases between the germline ends. CDR3 bases: TGTGCCAGCAGCCCCCGCGATGGGCAGGGCTACACCTTC. Its protein product is CASSPRDGQGYTF. The complete variable domain, with remaining parts taken from reference TRBV5-5 and TRBJ1-2, reads DAGVTQSPTHLIKTRGQQVTLRCSPISGHKSVSWYQQVLGQGPQFIFQYYEKEERGRGNFPDRFSARQFPNYSSELNVNALLLGDSALYLCASSPRDGQGYTFGSGTRLTVV.

A remark on this clone: An end of the junction differs from the germline gene, which may be a read error. The chain joins TRBV6-5 to TRBJ1-1; 7 nucleotides agree with TRBD1. This CDR3 region has 13 residues. The V gene's germline CDR1 is MNHEY and CDR2 SVGAGI. In DNA, the CDR3 is TGTGCCAGCCCCGACAGGGTGAAGACTGAAGCTTTCTTT. It yields the protein CASPDRVKTEAFF.

A few counts support this clone. The chain joins TRBV21-1 to TRBJ2-7; the D call TRBD2 from the table was never checked on the DNA. TRBV21-1 constitutes a pseudogene. The CDR3 has 14 amino acids. The CDR3 protein is CASSKWRGSHEQYF. The CDR3 DNA is TGTGCCAGCAGCAAATGGAGAGGGAGCCACGAGCAGTACTTC.

This chain joins TRBV20-1 and TRBJ2-1; 8 bases agree with TRBD1. Germline V CDR1 and CDR2: DFQATT, SNEGSKA (reference sequence). The CDR3 runs 13 residues. Losses at the gene ends were 3 bases for V and 9 bases for J; bases not matched to a gene: 7. The DNA for the CDR3 is TGCAGTGCTAGTCAGGACAGGGATACTGAGCAGTTCTTC. It specifies CSASQDRDTEQFF.

The J gene is TRBJ2-7, the V gene TRBV4-3; 12 bases agree with TRBD1. From germline, CDR1 is LGHNA and CDR2 YSLEER. This CDR3 is 15 amino acids long. The V gene end was trimmed by 4 bases and the J gene end by 5 bases; junction bases not matched to a gene: 6. As DNA, the CDR3 is TGCGCCAGCAGCCGCTCCGGGACAGGGGGCGACGAGCAGTACTTC. This codes for CASSRSGTGGDEQYF.

This chain links TRBV9 with TRBJ2-3; unclear D gene. Trimming removed 3 bases from V and 1 base from J, with 9 bases in between. This CDR3 comprises 14 residues. Looked up from germline, CDR1 is SGDLS and CDR2 is YYNGEE. The CDR3 DNA is TGTGCCAGCAGCGCCCAGATGGGCACAGATACGCAGTATTTT. Amino acid sequence: CASSAQMGTDTQYF.

V is TRBV4-2 and J is TRBJ1-4, with a tentative D call TRBD1 (6 bases). The ends were cut back, 5 bases at V and 2 bases at J, with 15 bases in the middle. CDR3 size: 16 residues. Germline CDR1 LGHNA, CDR2 YNFKEQ. CDR3 bases: TGTGCCAGCAGCTCGGCACAGGGAAGGACTAATGAAAAACTGTTTTTT. Encoded protein: CASSSAQGRTNEKLFF.

CDR3 region: CASSPLDRENTEAFF. CDR3 sequence (DNA): TGTGCCAGCAGCCCCTTGGACAGGGAGAACACTGAAGCTTTCTTT. The rearrangement joins TRBV5-6 to TRBJ1-1; TRBD1 matches 8 bases. Trimming removed 4 bases from V and 1 base from J; junction bases left unmatched: 6. This CDR3 has 15 residues. CDR1 and CDR2 (germline): SGHDT, YYEEEE.

The sample holds one count of this clone. This chain links TRBV11-2 with TRBJ2-1; 11 bases are a match to TRBD2. Germline lookup yields CDR1 SGHAT and CDR2 FQNNGV. J gave up 6 bases and V 5 bases, and 6 bases lay outside the gene matches. The CDR3 is made up of 15 amino acids. The CDR3 DNA reads TGTGCCAGCAGCACGGCCGGGACTAGCGGCAATGAGCAGTTCTTC. This sequence encodes CASSTAGTSGNEQFF.

This sequence joins TRBV4-1 and TRBJ2-2; 13 bases align to TRBD2. Germline V gives CDR1 MGHRA, CDR2 YSYEKL. The CDR3 loop spans 18 amino acids. V shed 3 bases, J shed 3 bases, and the junction held 7 bases outside the gene matches. CDR3 amino acids: CASSHAPLAGGYTGELFF. CDR3 DNA sequence: TGCGCCAGCAGCCACGCCCCACTAGCGGGAGGGTACACCGGGGAGCTGTTTTTT.

Concerning this clone: The sample contains more than one DNA sequence encoding this CDR3. The chain has TRBV28 and TRBJ2-7, with D perhaps TRBD1 (5 bases). From germline, CDR1 is MDHEN and CDR2 SYDVKM. The CDR3 sequence is 14 residues long. The germline V and J ends were trimmed by 0 bases and 2 bases, with 8 bases remaining between them. Here the CDR3 DNA reads TGTGCCAGCAGTTTATGGGGGCAAGCCTACGAGCAGTACTTC. It encodes CASSLWGQAYEQYF.